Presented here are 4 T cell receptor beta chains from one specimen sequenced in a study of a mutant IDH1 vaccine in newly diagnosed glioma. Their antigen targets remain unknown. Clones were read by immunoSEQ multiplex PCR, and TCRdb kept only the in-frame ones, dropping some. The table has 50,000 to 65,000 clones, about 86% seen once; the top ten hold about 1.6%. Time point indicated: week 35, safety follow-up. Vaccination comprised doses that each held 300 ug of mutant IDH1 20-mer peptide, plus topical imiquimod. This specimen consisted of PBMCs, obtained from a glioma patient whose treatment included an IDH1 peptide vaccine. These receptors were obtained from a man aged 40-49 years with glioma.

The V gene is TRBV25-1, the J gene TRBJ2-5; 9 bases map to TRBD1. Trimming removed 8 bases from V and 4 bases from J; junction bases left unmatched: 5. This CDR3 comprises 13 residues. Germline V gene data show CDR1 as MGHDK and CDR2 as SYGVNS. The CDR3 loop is CASRGTGRETQYF. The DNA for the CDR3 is TGTGCCAGCCGCGGGACAGGGCGAGAGACCCAGTACTTC. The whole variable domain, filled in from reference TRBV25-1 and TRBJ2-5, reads EADIYQTPRYLVIGTGKKITLECSQTMGHDKMYWYQQDPGMELHLIHYSYGVNSTEKGDLSSESTVSRIRTEHFPLTLESARPSHTSQYLCASRGTGRETQYFGPGTRLLVL.

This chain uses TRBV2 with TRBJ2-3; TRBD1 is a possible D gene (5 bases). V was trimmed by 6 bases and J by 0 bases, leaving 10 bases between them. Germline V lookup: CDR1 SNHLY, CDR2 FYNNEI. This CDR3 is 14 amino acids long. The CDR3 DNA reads TGTGCCAGCAGGCGCCAGGGCAGCACAGATACGCAGTATTTT. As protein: CASRRQGSTDTQYF.

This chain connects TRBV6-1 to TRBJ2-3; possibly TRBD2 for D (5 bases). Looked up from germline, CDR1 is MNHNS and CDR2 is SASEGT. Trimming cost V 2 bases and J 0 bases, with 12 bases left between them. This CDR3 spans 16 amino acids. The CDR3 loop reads CASSEFGVSSTDTQYF. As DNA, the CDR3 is TGTGCCAGCAGTGAATTCGGGGTGTCTAGCACAGATACGCAGTATTTT.

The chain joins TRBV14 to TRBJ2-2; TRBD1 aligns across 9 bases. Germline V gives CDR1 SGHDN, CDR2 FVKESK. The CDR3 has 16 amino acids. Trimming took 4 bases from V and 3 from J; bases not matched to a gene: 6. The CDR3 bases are TGTGCCAGCAGCCCCCTCGGGACAGGGTACACCGGGGAGCTGTTTTTT. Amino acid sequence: CASSPLGTGYTGELFF. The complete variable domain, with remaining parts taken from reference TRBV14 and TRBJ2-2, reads EAGVTQFPSHSVIEKGQTVTLRCDPISGHDNLYWYRRVMGKEIKFLLHFVKESKQDESGMPNNRFLAERTGGTYSTLKVQPAELEDSGVYFCASSPLGTGYTGELFFGEGSRLTVL.